One T cell receptor (beta chain) is described in this entry. Its specificity is unknown. Germline V lookup: CDR1 KGHSH, CDR2 LQKENI. The CDR3 has 13 residues. V lost 5 bases to trimming and J lost 4 bases, with 12 bases between them. These data come from a study of T cells in tumors after PD-1 blockade. Study details: Excluded were patients with checkpoint blockade, immunosuppressants, or radiotherapy or other anti-cancer therapy within 4 weeks. On average, peripheral blood gave under 150,000 TCR templates and around 40,000 unique clonotypes.

Input was roughly 600 ng to 6,004 ng of genomic DNA from tumor or blood. Study results and caveats: Blood contained 40% to 50% of the tumor's TCR clonotypes.

Assay used: immunoSEQ multiplex PCR; TCRdb lists only in-frame clones, some missing. The sample has about 14,000 clones; roughly 80% are singletons. The clonotype originates from a human donor with basal cell carcinoma. The genes are TRBV18 and TRBJ2-7, with D possibly TRBD2 on 6 matching bases. The sample was PBMCs, taken after anti-PD-1 treatment. The CDR3 coding sequence is TGTGCCAGCTCAGTGGCGGGAACATACGAGCAGTACTTC. Its translation is CASSVAGTYEQYF.